The 9 T cell receptor beta chains presented below share a single source sample, sequenced in a study of CD8+ T cells in alopecia areata. Documented treatment: oral pan-JAK inhibitor, 5-10 mg twice daily. The authors extracted RNA and reverse transcribed it into cDNA as the sequencing template. Sequencing used immunoSEQ multiplex PCR; TCRdb keeps in-frame clones, though not all of them. The table records some 80,000 clones, approximately 66% of them present only once. Sequenced material: CD8+ T cells sorted from blood, taken at week 24, from a patient treated with tofacitinib. Receptor source: a human donor with alopecia areata.

The CDR3 DNA sequence: TGTGCCAGCAGCTTGGCTAAGGGAAGGGGAGAAAAACTGTTTTTT. This translates into CASSLAKGRGEKLFF. This rearrangement joins TRBV7-9 to TRBJ1-4, with D maybe TRBD1 (5 bases). Trimming took 3 bases from V and 8 from J, leaving 16 bases between them. Germline V gene lookup returns CDR1 SEHNR and CDR2 FQNEAQ (reference sequence). This CDR3 is 15 amino acids long.

CDR3 nucleotide sequence: TGTGCCAGCAGCTTATCCCTTCGACCTGAAGCTTTCTTT. Amino acids: CASSLSLRPEAFF. The genes are TRBV7-9 and TRBJ1-1; D is unclear. CDR1 SEHNR and CDR2 FQNEAQ come from the germline V gene (reference sequence). Trimming pared 2 bases from V and 6 bases from J, leaving 10 bases between. The CDR3 extends over 13 amino acids.

The V and J genes are TRBV29-1 and TRBJ2-5, with TRBD2 matching 7 bases. From germline, CDR1 is SQVTM and CDR2 ANQGSEA. The CDR3 has 16 residues. J lost 1 base, V lost 1 base, and 9 bases had no gene match. The CDR3 nucleotides are TGCAGCGTTGAAGGTCCCGCGGGAGCCTTCCAAGAGACCCAGTACTTC. Translating gives CSVEGPAGAFQETQYF. Based on the CDR3 plus reference TRBV29-1 and TRBJ2-5, the full variable domain is SAVISQKPSRDICQRGTSLTIQCQVDSQVTMMFWYRQQPGQSLTLIATANQGSEATYESGFVIDKFPISRPNLTFSTLTVSNMSPEDSSIYLCSVEGPAGAFQETQYFGPGTRLLVL.

The chain links TRBV14 to TRBJ1-6; D ambiguous. This CDR3 is 16 amino acids long. The germline CDR1 and CDR2 sequences are SGHDN and FVKESK. Trimming cost V 4 bases and J 0 bases, with 10 bases left between them. CDR3 in DNA: TGTGCCAGCAGCCTCAACGTGAACTCCTATAATTCACCCCTCCACTTT. Its translation: CASSLNVNSYNSPLHF.

This sequence joins TRBV5-1 and TRBJ2-3, with 9 bases fitting TRBD1. CDR3 size: 17 residues. Germline V gene data show CDR1 as SGHRS and CDR2 as YFSETQ. The V gene end was trimmed by 3 bases and the J gene end by 0 bases; junction bases not matched to a gene: 8. The CDR3 is CASSWTGVRSSTDTQYF. In DNA form, the CDR3 reads TGCGCCAGCAGCTGGACAGGGGTGAGGTCCAGCACAGATACGCAGTATTTT.

This clone was recorded only once. V usage is TRBV19 and J usage is TRBJ2-1, with 12 bases that match TRBD2. Trimming removed 6 bases from V and 2 bases from J; junction bases left unmatched: 8. CDR1 is LNHDA and CDR2 is SQIVND in the germline V gene (reference sequence). This CDR3 has 17 residues. The CDR3 DNA is TGTGCCAGTAGCCCCGGGCTAGCGGGAGGGACCTACAATGAGCAGTTCTTC. This encodes CASSPGLAGGTYNEQFF.

This clone has only a few counts. The V gene is TRBV5-1, the J gene TRBJ2-3; D is possibly TRBD2 (5 bases). Germline V gives CDR1 SGHRS, CDR2 YFSETQ. Deletions cut 4 bases from V and 4 bases from J, with 16 bases between. CDR3 length: 15 residues. The CDR3 bases are TGCGCCAGCAGCCAAGGCGGAGGAGCGGCAGATACGCAGTATTTT. It translates to CASSQGGGAADTQYF.

V gene TRBV5-4 combines with J gene TRBJ2-7; 7 positions agree with TRBD1. Germline V gene sequence: CDR1 SGHNT, CDR2 YYREEE (reference sequence). The CDR3 sequence is 14 residues long. Trimming at V came to 2 bases and at J to 2 bases, leaving 4 bases not matched to a gene. CDR3 bases: TGTGCCAGCAGCTTTGGGGGACAGACCTACGAGCAGTACTTC. Protein: CASSFGGQTYEQYF. Based on the CDR3 plus reference TRBV5-4 and TRBJ2-7, the full variable domain is ETGVTQSPTHLIKTRGQQVTLRCSSQSGHNTVSWYQQALGQGPQFIFQYYREEENGRGNFPPRFSGLQFPNYSSELNVNALELDDSALYLCASSFGGQTYEQYFGPGTRLTVT.

This chain joins TRBV29-1 and TRBJ1-1, with unresolved D. V was shortened by 3 bases and J by 5 bases, with 13 bases between the two germline ends. The CDR3 has 13 amino acids. Germline CDR1 reads SQVTM; CDR2 reads ANQGSEA. The CDR3 DNA is TGCAGCGTTGATCCCGCAGATCAGACTGAAGCTTTCTTT. Translation: CSVDPADQTEAFF.